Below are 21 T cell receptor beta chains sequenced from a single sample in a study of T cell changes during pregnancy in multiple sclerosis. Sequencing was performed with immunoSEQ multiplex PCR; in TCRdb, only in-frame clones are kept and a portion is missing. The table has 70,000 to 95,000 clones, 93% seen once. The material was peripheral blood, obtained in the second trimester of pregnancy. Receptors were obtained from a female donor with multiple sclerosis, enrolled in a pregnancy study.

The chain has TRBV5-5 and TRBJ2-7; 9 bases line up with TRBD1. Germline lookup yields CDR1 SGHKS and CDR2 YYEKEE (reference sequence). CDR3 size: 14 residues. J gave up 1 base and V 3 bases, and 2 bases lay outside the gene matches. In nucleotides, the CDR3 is TGTGCCAGCAGCTGGGGACAGGGTTCCTACGAGCAGTACTTC. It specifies CASSWGQGSYEQYF. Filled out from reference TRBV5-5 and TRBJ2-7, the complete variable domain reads DAGVTQSPTHLIKTRGQQVTLRCSPISGHKSVSWYQQVLGQGPQFIFQYYEKEERGRGNFPDRFSARQFPNYSSELNVNALLLGDSALYLCASSWGQGSYEQYFGPGTRLTVT.

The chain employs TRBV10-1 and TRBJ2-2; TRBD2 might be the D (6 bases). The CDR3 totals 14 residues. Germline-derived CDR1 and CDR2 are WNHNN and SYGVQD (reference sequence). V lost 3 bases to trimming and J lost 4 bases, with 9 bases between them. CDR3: CASSETGVTGELFF. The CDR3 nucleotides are TGCGCCAGCAGTGAAACGGGGGTCACCGGGGAGCTGTTTTTT.

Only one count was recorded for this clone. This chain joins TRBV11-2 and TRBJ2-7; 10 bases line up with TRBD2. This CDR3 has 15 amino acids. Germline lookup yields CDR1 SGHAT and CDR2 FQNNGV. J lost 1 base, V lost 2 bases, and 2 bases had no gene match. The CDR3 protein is CASSLTSGVSYEQYF. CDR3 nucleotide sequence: TGTGCCAGCAGCTTAACTAGCGGGGTATCCTACGAGCAGTACTTC.

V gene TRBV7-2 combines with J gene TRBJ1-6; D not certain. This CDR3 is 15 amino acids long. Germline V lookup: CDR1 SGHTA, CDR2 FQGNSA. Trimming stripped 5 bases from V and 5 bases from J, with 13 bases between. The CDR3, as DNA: TGTGCCAGCAGCCCGATAGCGGGGAATAATTCACCCCTCCACTTT. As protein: CASSPIAGNNSPLHF.

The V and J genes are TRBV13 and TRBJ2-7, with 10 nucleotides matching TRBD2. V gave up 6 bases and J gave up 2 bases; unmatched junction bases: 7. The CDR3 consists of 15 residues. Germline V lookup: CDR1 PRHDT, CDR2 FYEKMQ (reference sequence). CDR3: CASRGSGGVTYEQYF. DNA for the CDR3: TGTGCCAGCAGAGGGAGCGGGGGGGTCACCTACGAGCAGTACTTC.

In DNA form, the CDR3 reads TGTGCCAGCAGCTATCTTTCCGGGGAGCTGTTTTTT. This gives the protein CASSYLSGELFF. This chain joins TRBV5-4 and TRBJ2-2, with D uncertain. The CDR3 covers 12 residues. CDR1 is SGHNT and CDR2 is YYREEE in the germline V gene (reference sequence). V was cut by 3 bases and J by 6 bases, with 6 bases left in between.

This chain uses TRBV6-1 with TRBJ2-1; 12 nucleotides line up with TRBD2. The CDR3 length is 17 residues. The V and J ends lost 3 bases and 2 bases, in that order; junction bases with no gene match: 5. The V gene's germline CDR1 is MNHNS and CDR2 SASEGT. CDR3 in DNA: TGTGCCAGCAGTGACCCGCTAGCGGGGGGGCCCTACAATGAGCAGTTCTTC. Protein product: CASSDPLAGGPYNEQFF.

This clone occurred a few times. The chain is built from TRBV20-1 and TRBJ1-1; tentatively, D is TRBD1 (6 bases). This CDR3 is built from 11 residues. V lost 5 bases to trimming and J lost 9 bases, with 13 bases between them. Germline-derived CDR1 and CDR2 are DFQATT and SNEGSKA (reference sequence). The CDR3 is CSALKDSKAFF. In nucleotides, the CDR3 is TGCAGTGCTTTAAAGGACAGTAAAGCTTTCTTT.

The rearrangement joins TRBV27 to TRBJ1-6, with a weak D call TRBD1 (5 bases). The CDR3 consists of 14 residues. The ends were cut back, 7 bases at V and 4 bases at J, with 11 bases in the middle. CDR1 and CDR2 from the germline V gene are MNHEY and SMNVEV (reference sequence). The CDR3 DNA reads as TGTGCCAGCACAGGGAGGGGATATAATTCACCCCTCCACTTT. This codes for CASTGRGYNSPLHF.

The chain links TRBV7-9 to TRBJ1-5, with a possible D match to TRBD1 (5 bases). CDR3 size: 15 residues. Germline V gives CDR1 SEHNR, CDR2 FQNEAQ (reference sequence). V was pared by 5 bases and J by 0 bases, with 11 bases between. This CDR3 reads CASSPGDSSNQPQHF. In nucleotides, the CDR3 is TGTGCCAGCAGCCCTGGAGACAGTAGCAATCAGCCCCAGCATTTT.

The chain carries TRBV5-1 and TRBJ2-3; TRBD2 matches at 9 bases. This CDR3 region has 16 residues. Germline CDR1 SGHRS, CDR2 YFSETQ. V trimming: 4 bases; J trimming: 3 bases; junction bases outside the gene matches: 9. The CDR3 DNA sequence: TGCGCCAGCAGCCCCATTAGCGGGAGCGTGACAGATACGCAGTATTTT. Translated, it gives CASSPISGSVTDTQYF.

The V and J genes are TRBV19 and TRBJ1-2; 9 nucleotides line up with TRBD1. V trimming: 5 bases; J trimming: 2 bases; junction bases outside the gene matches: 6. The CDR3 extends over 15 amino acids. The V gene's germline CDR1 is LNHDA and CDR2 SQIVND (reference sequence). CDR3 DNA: TGTGCCAGTAGTGTAACCGGGACAGGGAACTATGGCTACACCTTC. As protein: CASSVTGTGNYGYTF.

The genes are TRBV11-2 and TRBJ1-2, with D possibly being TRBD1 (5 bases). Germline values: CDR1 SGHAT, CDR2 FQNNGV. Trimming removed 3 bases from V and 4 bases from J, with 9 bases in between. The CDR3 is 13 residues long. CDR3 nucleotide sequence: TGTGCCAGCAGCTTGAGACAGCTCTATGGCTACACCTTC. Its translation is CASSLRQLYGYTF.

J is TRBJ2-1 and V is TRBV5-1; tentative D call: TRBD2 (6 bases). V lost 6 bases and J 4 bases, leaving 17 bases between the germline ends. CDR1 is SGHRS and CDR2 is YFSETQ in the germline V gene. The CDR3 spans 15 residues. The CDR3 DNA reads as TGCGCCAGCAAACTCAGGGATGGGGGGTACAATGAGCAGTTCTTC. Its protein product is CASKLRDGGYNEQFF. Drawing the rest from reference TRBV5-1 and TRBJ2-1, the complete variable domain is KAGVTQTPRYLIKTRGQQVTLSCSPISGHRSVSWYQQTPGQGLQFLFEYFSETQRNKGNFPGRFSGRQFSNSRSEMNVSTLELGDSALYLCASKLRDGGYNEQFFGPGTRLTVL.

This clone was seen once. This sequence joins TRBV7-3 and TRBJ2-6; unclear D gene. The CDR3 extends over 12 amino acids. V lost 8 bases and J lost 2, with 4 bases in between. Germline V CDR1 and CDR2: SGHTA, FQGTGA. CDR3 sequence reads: CASGAGANVLTF. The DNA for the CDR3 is TGTGCCAGCGGAGCTGGGGCCAACGTCCTGACTTTC.

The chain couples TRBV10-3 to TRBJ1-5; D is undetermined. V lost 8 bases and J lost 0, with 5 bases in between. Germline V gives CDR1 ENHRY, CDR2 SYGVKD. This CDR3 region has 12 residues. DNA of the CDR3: TGTGCCATCGGCGGTAGCAATCAGCCCCAGCATTTT. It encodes CAIGGSNQPQHF.

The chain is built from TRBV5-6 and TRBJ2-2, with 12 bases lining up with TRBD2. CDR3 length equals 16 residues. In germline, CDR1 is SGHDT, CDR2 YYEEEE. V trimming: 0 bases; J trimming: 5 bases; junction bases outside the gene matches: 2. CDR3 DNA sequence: TGTGCCAGCAGCTTGGGGCTAGCGGGGGGGACCGGGGAGCTGTTTTTT. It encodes CASSLGLAGGTGELFF.

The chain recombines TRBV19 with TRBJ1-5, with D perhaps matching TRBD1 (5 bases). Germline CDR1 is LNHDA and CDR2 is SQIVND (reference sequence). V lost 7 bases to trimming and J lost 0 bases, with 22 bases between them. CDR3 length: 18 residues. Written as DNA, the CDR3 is TGTGCCAGTAACCATCCTAAAGGGTTGGACAATAGCAATCAGCCCCAGCATTTT. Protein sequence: CASNHPKGLDNSNQPQHF.

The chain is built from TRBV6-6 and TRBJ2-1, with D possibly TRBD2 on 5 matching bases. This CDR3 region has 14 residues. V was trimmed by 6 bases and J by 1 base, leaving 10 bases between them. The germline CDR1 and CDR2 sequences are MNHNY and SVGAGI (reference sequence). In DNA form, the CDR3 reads TGTGCCAGCAGGGAGGACCTGTCCTACAATGAGCAGTTCTTC. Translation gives CASREDLSYNEQFF.

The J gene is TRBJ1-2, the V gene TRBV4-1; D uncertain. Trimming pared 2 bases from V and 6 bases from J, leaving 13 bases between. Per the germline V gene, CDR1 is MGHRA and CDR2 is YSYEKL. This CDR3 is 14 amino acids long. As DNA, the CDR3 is TGCGCCAGCAGCCAAAGTTCGTACAGTGATGGCTACACCTTC. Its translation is CASSQSSYSDGYTF.

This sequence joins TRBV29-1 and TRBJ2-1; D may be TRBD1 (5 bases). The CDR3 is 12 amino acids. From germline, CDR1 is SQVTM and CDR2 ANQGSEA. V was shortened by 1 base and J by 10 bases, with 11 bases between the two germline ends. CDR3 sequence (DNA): TGCAGCGTTGAAGGGGGAAAGGGGGAGCAGTTCTTC. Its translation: CSVEGGKGEQFF.